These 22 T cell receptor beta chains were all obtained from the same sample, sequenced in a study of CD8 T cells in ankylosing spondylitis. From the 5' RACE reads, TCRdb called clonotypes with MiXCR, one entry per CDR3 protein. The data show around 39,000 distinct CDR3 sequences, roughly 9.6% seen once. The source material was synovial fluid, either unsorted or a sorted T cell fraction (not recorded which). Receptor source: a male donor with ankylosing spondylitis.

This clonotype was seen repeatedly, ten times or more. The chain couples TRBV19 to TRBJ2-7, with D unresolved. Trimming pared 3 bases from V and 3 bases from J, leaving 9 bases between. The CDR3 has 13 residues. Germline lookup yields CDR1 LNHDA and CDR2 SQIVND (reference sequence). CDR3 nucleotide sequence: TGTGCCAGTAGTATCGGAATGGGCTACGAGCAGTACTTC. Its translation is CASSIGMGYEQYF.

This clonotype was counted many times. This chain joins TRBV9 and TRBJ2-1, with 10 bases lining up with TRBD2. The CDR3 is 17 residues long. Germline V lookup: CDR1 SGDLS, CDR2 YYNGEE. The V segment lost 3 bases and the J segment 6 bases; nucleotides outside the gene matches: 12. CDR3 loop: CASSGTTLGLAVNEQFF. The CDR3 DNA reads TGTGCCAGCAGCGGAACCACTCTCGGACTAGCGGTCAATGAGCAGTTCTTC. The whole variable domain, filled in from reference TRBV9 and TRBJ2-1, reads DSGVTQTPKHLITATGQRVTLRCSPRSGDLSVYWYQQSLDQGLQFLIQYYNGEERAKGNILERFSAQQFPDLHSELNLSSLELGDSALYFCASSGTTLGLAVNEQFFGPGTRLTVL.

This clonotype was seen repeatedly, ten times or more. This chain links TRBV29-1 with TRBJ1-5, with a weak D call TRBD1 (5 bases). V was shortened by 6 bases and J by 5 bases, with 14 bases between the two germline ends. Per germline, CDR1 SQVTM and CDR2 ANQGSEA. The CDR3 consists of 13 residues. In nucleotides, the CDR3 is TGCAGCGTGGGGGTTTTGGGGGATCAGCCCCAGCATTTT. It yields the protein CSVGVLGDQPQHF.

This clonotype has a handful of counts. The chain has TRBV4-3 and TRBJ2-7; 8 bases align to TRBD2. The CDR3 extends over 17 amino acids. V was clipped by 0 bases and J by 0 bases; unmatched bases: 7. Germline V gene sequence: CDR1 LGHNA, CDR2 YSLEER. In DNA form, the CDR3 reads TGCGCCAGCAGCCAAGATTCGTCGGCGGGGGGCTCCTACGAGCAGTACTTC. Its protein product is CASSQDSSAGGSYEQYF.

DNA of the CDR3: TGCGCCAGCAGCGAAACGGGAGTCGGCACCGGGGAGCTGTTTTTT. Amino acid sequence: CASSETGVGTGELFF. This chain joins TRBV4-3 and TRBJ2-2, with TRBD2 as a possible D gene (6 bases). This CDR3 is built from 15 residues. Germline-derived CDR1 and CDR2 are LGHNA and YSLEER. Trimming took 5 bases from V and 4 from J, leaving 14 bases between them.

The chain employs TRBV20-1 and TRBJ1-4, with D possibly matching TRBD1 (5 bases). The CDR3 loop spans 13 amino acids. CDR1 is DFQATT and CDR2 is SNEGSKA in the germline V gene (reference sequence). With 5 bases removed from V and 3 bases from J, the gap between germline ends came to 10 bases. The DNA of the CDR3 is TGCAGTGCTGGGGGGGGGGCTAATGAAAAACTGTTTTTT. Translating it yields CSAGGGANEKLFF.

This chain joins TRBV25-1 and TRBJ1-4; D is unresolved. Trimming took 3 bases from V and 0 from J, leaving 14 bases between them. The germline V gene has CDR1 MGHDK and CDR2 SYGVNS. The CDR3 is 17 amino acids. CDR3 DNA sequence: TGTGCCAGCAGTGATGGGGTCTCGGAACCAACTAATGAAAAACTGTTTTTT. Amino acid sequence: CASSDGVSEPTNEKLFF. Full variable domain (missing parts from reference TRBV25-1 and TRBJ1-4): EADIYQTPRYLVIGTGKKITLECSQTMGHDKMYWYQQDPGMELHLIHYSYGVNSTEKGDLSSESTVSRIRTEHFPLTLESARPSHTSQYLCASSDGVSEPTNEKLFFGSGTQLSVL.

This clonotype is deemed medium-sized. In DNA form, the CDR3 reads TGTGCCAGCAGTGAAGCCCCCAGCGGGAGGGGTGCGGATACGCAGTATTTT. Protein sequence: CASSEAPSGRGADTQYF. This chain joins TRBV2 and TRBJ2-3, with 10 positions matching TRBD2. J gave up 6 bases and V 0 bases, and 9 bases lay outside the gene matches. The CDR3 length is 17 residues. Germline CDR1 and CDR2: SNHLY and FYNNEI. Looking up the rest from reference TRBV2 and TRBJ2-3 gives the full variable domain: EPEVTQTPSHQVTQMGQEVILRCVPISNHLYFYWYRQILGQKVEFLVSFYNNEISEKSEIFDDQFSVERPDGSNFTLKIRSTKLEDSAMYFCASSEAPSGRGADTQYFGPGTRLTVL.

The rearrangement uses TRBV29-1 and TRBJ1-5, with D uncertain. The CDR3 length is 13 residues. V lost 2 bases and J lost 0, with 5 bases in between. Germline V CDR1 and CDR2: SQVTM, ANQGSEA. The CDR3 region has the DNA TGCAGCGTTGAAACCAGTAGCAATCAGCCCCAGCATTTT. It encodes CSVETSSNQPQHF.

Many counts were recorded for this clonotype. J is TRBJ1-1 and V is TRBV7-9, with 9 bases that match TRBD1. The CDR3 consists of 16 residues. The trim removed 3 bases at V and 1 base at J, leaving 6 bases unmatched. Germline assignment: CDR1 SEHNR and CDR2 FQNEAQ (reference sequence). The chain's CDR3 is CASSFPQGATNTEAFF. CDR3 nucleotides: TGTGCCAGCAGCTTTCCACAGGGGGCCACGAACACTGAAGCTTTCTTT.

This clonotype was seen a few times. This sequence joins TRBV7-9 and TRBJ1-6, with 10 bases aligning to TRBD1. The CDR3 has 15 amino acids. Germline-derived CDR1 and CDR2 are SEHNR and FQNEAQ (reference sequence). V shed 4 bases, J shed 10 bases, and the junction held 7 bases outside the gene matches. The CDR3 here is CASSSWTGGGSPLHF. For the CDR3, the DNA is TGTGCCAGCAGCTCATGGACAGGGGGTGGCTCACCCCTCCACTTT.

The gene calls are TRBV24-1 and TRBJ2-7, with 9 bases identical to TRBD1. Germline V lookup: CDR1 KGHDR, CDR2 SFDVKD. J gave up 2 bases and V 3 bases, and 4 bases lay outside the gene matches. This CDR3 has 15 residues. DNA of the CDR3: TGTGCCACCAGTGATCCTCGACAGGGGGCCTACGAGCAGTACTTC. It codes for CATSDPRQGAYEQYF.

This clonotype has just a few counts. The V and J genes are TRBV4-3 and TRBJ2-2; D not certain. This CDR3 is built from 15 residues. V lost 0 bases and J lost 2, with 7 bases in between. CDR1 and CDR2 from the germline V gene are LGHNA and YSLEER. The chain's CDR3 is CASSQEHHNTGELFF. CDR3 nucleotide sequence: TGCGCCAGCAGCCAAGAGCACCATAACACCGGGGAGCTGTTTTTT.

CDR3 amino acids: CASSLWQGSTEAFF. For the CDR3, the DNA is TGTGCCAGCAGTTTATGGCAGGGTAGCACTGAAGCTTTCTTT. The V call is TRBV28, the J call TRBJ1-1, with D perhaps TRBD1 (5 bases). Germline V gives CDR1 MDHEN, CDR2 SYDVKM. This CDR3 contains 14 residues. Trimming pared 0 bases from V and 4 bases from J, leaving 9 bases between.

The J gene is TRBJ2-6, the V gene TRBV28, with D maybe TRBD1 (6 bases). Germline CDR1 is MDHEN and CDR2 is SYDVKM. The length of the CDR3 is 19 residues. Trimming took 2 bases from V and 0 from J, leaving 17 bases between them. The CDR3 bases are TGTGCCAGCAGTTTAGGCGCAGGGGCTGGAGTCTCTGGGGCCAACGTCCTGACTTTC. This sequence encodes CASSLGAGAGVSGANVLTF.

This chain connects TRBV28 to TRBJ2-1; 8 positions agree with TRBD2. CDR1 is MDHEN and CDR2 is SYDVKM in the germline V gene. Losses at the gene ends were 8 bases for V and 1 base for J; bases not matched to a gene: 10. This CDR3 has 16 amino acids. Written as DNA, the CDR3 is TGTGCCAGCGTTGATGTAGCGGGAAGATCCTACAATGAGCAGTTCTTC. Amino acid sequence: CASVDVAGRSYNEQFF.

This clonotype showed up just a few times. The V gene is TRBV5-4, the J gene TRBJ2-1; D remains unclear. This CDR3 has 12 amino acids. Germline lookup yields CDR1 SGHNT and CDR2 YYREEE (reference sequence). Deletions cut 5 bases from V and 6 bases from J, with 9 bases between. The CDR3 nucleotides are TGTGCCAGCAGTGATGGGCCCAATGAGCAGTTCTTC. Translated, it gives CASSDGPNEQFF.

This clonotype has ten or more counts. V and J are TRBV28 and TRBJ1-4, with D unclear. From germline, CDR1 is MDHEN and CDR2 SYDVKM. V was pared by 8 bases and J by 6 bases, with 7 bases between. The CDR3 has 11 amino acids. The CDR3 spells CASLEDEKLFF. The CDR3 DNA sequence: TGTGCCAGCCTAGAGGATGAAAAACTGTTTTTT.

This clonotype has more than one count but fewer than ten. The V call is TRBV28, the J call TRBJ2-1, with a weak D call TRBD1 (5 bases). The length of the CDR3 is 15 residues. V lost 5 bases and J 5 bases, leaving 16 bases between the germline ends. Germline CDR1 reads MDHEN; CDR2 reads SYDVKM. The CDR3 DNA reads TGTGCCAGCAGTCCAAGACAGTCCGTCAACAATGAGCAGTTCTTC. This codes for CASSPRQSVNNEQFF. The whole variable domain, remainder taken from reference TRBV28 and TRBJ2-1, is DVKVTQSSRYLVKRTGEKVFLECVQDMDHENMFWYRQDPGLGLRLIYFSYDVKMKEKGDIPEGYSVSREKKERFSLILESASTNQTSMYLCASSPRQSVNNEQFFGPGTRLTVL.

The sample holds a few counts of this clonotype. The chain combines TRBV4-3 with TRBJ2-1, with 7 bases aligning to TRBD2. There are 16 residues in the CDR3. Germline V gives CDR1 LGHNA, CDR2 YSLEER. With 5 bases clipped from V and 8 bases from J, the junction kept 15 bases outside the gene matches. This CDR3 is CASSADFGGGHDEQFF. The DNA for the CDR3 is TGCGCCAGCAGCGCAGACTTCGGGGGAGGGCACGATGAGCAGTTCTTC.

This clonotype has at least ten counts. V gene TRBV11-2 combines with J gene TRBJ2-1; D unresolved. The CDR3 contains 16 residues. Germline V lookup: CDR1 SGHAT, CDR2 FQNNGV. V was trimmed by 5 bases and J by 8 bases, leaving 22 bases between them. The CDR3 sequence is CASSHMDGAVGDEQFF. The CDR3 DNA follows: TGTGCCAGCAGCCACATGGACGGCGCGGTCGGCGATGAGCAGTTCTTC.

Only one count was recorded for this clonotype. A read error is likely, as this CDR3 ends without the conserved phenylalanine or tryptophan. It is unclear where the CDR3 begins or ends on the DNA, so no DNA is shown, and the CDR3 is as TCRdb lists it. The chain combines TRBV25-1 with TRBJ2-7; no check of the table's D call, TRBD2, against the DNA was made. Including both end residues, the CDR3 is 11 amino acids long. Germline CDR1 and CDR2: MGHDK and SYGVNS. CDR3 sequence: CASSLGRYKYL.